This T cell receptor beta chain was captured by sequencing in a study of cytomegalovirus exposure and HLA in healthy donors. Study-wide points: According to the study, approximately 150 TCR beta chains were cytomegalovirus-associated. Through in vitro validation, three CMV-associated chains were shown to be specific for CMV antigens. Some V segments, TRBV6-2 and TRBV6-3 among them, were indistinguishable and were therefore excluded.

The primer mix had 60 Vbeta and 13 Jbeta primers. Clones were read by immunoSEQ multiplex PCR, and TCRdb kept only the in-frame ones, dropping some. This sample carries approximately 120,000 clones, roughly 86% of them seen once, and the ten largest clones take more than 1.5%. Concerning this clone itself: Its antigen is as yet unknown.

The V gene's germline CDR1 is LNHNV and CDR2 YYDKDF (reference sequence). The V and J ends lost 0 bases and 10 bases respectively, with 13 bases between them. This CDR3 comprises 15 residues. The rearrangement joins TRBV15 to TRBJ1-6; D remains ambiguous. The clonotype comes from a man aged 18 to 29 in good health and CMV-seronegative. Material for sequencing was PBMCs. This CDR3 is CATSRDNRGGSPLHF. As DNA, the CDR3 is TGTGCCACCAGCAGAGATAACCGGGGTGGGTCACCCCTCCACTTT. Full variable domain (outside the CDR3, taken from reference TRBV15 and TRBJ1-6): DAMVIQNPRYQVTQFGKPVTLSCSQTLNHNVMYWYQQKSSQAPKLLFHYYDKDFNNEADTPDNFQSRRPNTSFCFLDIRSPGLGDTAMYLCATSRDNRGGSPLHFGNGTRLTVT.